This section outlines one TCR beta chain sequence together with its context. Its specificity is unknown. Trimming cost V 7 bases and J 3 bases; bases outside gene matches: 9. The germline gives CDR1 LGHNA, CDR2 YNFKEQ. CDR3 length equals 16 residues. The entry originates in a study of T cell responses to AZD1222 COVID-19 vaccine. Points from the study as a whole: Only a handful of AZD1222 recipients, more than five in all, had baseline seropositivity. There were vaccine-associated CD4 TCRs across spike, dominant at 160-218 and 743-854. Spike-specific TCR repertoires showed rising breadth and depth after two AZD1222 doses.

TCRdb's table, derived via immunoSEQ multiplex PCR, lists solely in-frame clones and lacks some. The table includes approximately 110,000 clones, about 90% detected once. This chain connects TRBV4-2 to TRBJ1-2, with 12 bases aligning to TRBD1. The receptor's source is an adult who received the AZD1222 COVID-19 vaccine. Sample: peripheral blood, taken 28 days after the second AZD1222 dose. The CDR3: CASTAGGTGGDYGYTF. As DNA, the CDR3 is TGTGCCAGCACCGCGGGAGGGACAGGGGGCGACTATGGCTACACCTTC.